These 19 T cell receptor beta chains were sequenced from one sample in a study of identical twins. TCRdb analysed the 5' RACE reads with MiXCR anew, one entry per CDR3 protein. This table holds some 240,000 distinct CDR3 sequences, around 8% found once. These same records also appear under a second study, on yellow fever vaccine responses in identical twins.

Specimen: CD8+ T cells sorted from blood. These receptors all stem from a woman between 18 and 30 years old in good health.

The V and J genes are TRBV9 and TRBJ2-5; 7 positions agree with TRBD2. With V trimmed by 0 bases and J by 1 base, 0 bases remained unmatched. Germline V gene data show CDR1 as SGDLS and CDR2 as YYNGEE. This CDR3 is built from 14 residues. In DNA, the CDR3 is TGTGCCAGCAGCGTAGCGGGAGGCCAAGAGACCCAGTACTTC. Translation gives CASSVAGGQETQYF.

This clonotype was detected only a few times. V and J are TRBV10-3 and TRBJ2-1; D may be TRBD2 (6 bases). Germline CDR1 and CDR2: ENHRY and SYGVKD. The CDR3 length is 15 residues. Trimming took off 4 bases at V and 2 bases at J, with 12 bases between the two ends. The CDR3 protein is CAISAGGEPYNEQFF. CDR3 bases: TGTGCCATCAGTGCTGGCGGGGAACCCTACAATGAGCAGTTCTTC.

This clonotype showed up just a few times. This chain connects TRBV9 to TRBJ1-1, with D unresolved. The V gene's germline CDR1 is SGDLS and CDR2 YYNGEE. Trimming stripped 4 bases from V and 0 bases from J, with 19 bases between. The CDR3 is 17 residues long. CDR3 sequence reads: CASSSPRRGDMNTEAFF. CDR3 nucleotide sequence: TGTGCCAGCAGCTCACCGCGCCGTGGGGATATGAACACTGAAGCTTTCTTT.

This clonotype was seen a handful of times. The chain carries TRBV3-1 and TRBJ2-1, with a possible D match to TRBD1 (5 bases). The CDR3 contains 16 residues. The ends were cut back, 0 bases at V and 1 base at J, with 10 bases in the middle. Germline V lookup: CDR1 LGHDT, CDR2 YNNKEL (reference sequence). DNA for the CDR3: TGTGCCAGCAGCCAAGACCGACAGCCATCCTACAATGAGCAGTTCTTC. This sequence encodes CASSQDRQPSYNEQFF.

The CDR3 DNA is TGTGCCAGCAGTTACCGCGAGCCCGTGACAGGCGACTACAATGAGCAGTTCTTC. Residues: CASSYREPVTGDYNEQFF. V is TRBV6-5 and J is TRBJ2-1, with a tentative D call TRBD1 (6 bases). V shed 2 bases and J shed 3 bases, with 20 bases lying between them. Germline V gene sequence: CDR1 MNHEY, CDR2 SVGAGI. The CDR3 is 18 amino acids.

This clonotype was seen more than once but under ten times. V gene TRBV7-3 combines with J gene TRBJ2-1; D gene ambiguous. CDR3 size: 14 residues. The V end lost 5 bases, the J end lost 4 bases, and 12 bases lay between the germline ends. Germline CDR1 is SGHTA and CDR2 is FQGTGA. The CDR3 loop reads CASSPSPLYNEQFF. CDR3 DNA: TGTGCCAGCAGCCCGTCCCCCCTATACAATGAGCAGTTCTTC.

This clonotype showed up just a few times. The chain carries TRBV15 and TRBJ1-4; D possibly corresponds to TRBD1 (5 bases). The CDR3 has 15 amino acids. Deletions cut 0 bases from V and 8 bases from J, with 13 bases between. The V gene's germline CDR1 is LNHNV and CDR2 YYDKDF (reference sequence). The CDR3 region is CATSRDRQGSEKLFF. The CDR3 nucleotides read TGTGCCACCAGCAGAGATCGGCAGGGATCAGAAAAACTGTTTTTT.

This clonotype occurred a few times. The V call is TRBV14, the J call TRBJ2-1; a possible D gene is TRBD1 (6 bases). V was clipped by 1 base and J by 0 bases, with 13 bases between them. The CDR3 covers 17 residues. Germline V gene sequence: CDR1 SGHDN, CDR2 FVKESK. The CDR3: CASSQGQASLSYNEQFF. For the CDR3, the DNA is TGTGCCAGCAGCCAAGGACAGGCCTCACTCTCCTACAATGAGCAGTTCTTC.

This clonotype was observed a few times. The genes are TRBV29-1 and TRBJ2-2; D is perhaps TRBD2 (6 bases). V gave up 6 bases and J gave up 7 bases, with 9 bases separating them. CDR3 size: 11 residues. Germline CDR1 and CDR2: SQVTM and ANQGSEA. This CDR3 is CSVGGGGELFF. CDR3 DNA: TGCAGCGTGGGAGGAGGCGGGGAGCTGTTTTTT.

The rearrangement joins TRBV12-3 or TRBV12-4 to TRBJ2-5; weak D call: TRBD1 (6 bases). The V end lost 4 bases, the J end lost 1 base, and 10 bases lay between the germline ends. CDR3 length: 14 residues. CDR3 in amino acids: CASSSRQAQETQYF. For the CDR3, the DNA is TGTGCCAGCAGTTCCCGACAGGCCCAAGAGACCCAGTACTTC.

The chain joins TRBV27 to TRBJ1-5; D is unresolved. CDR1 and CDR2 from the germline V gene are MNHEY and SMNVEV (reference sequence). The CDR3 has 12 amino acids. V was clipped by 11 bases and J by 0 bases, with 8 bases between them. The CDR3 loop reads CAAGRSNQPQHF. The DNA of the CDR3 is TGTGCCGCAGGTCGTAGCAATCAGCCCCAGCATTTT.

The chain carries TRBV7-6 and TRBJ1-6, with D perhaps matching TRBD1 (5 bases). Germline CDR1 reads SGHVS; CDR2 reads FNYEAQ. V lost 5 bases and J 5 bases, leaving 16 bases between the germline ends. The CDR3 totals 16 residues. The CDR3 reads CASSTQPGPNNSPLHF. DNA of the CDR3: TGTGCCAGCAGCACCCAACCGGGACCGAATAATTCACCCCTCCACTTT.

This clonotype has only a few counts. The chain links TRBV4-3 to TRBJ2-1; unclear D gene. V was clipped by 0 bases and J by 12 bases, with 15 bases between them. The CDR3 covers 14 residues. Germline lookup yields CDR1 LGHNA and CDR2 YSLEER. The CDR3 nucleotides read TGCGCCAGCAGCCAAGATTTAAAAGGGTGGGCGCAGTTCTTC. Amino acid sequence: CASSQDLKGWAQFF.

A few counts support this clonotype. This chain links TRBV11-1 with TRBJ2-1; perhaps D is TRBD1 or TRBD2 (5 bases each). Germline CDR1 and CDR2: SGHAT and FQDESV (reference sequence). V gave up 1 base and J gave up 0 bases, with 19 bases separating them. This CDR3 spans 19 amino acids. CDR3: CASSLEVGDRRLSYNEQFF. Written as DNA, the CDR3 is TGTGCCAGCAGCTTAGAGGTAGGGGACCGCCGTCTCTCCTACAATGAGCAGTTCTTC.

The chain recombines TRBV7-9 with TRBJ2-3; 10 bases map to TRBD1. The germline V gene encodes CDR1 SEHNR and CDR2 FQNEAQ (reference sequence). The CDR3 covers 16 residues. J was trimmed by 4 bases and V by 2 bases; bases with no gene match: 6. CDR3 nucleotides: TGTGCCAGCAGCTTACTGACAGGGGGCAGGTCAGATACGCAGTATTTT. Protein: CASSLLTGGRSDTQYF. Together with reference TRBV7-9 and TRBJ2-3, the CDR3 gives the full variable domain: DTGVSQNPRHKITKRGQNVTFRCDPISEHNRLYWYRQTLGQGPEFLTYFQNEAQLEKSRLLSDRFSAERPKGSFSTLEIQRTEQGDSAMYLCASSLLTGGRSDTQYFGPGTRLTVL.

This clonotype has ten or more counts. The chain links TRBV29-1 to TRBJ1-2; TRBD1 is a possible D gene (6 bases). Germline V gene lookup returns CDR1 SQVTM and CDR2 ANQGSEA. V lost 4 bases and J 3 bases, leaving 15 bases between the germline ends. There are 14 residues in the CDR3. The CDR3 loop reads CSVGEGGDDYGYTF. The CDR3 DNA follows: TGCAGCGTTGGGGAAGGGGGGGACGACTATGGCTACACCTTC.

This chain connects TRBV28 to TRBJ2-3, with 10 bases matching TRBD1. This CDR3 comprises 16 residues. Germline CDR1 MDHEN, CDR2 SYDVKM. V gave up 7 bases and J gave up 3 bases; unmatched junction bases: 10. The CDR3, as DNA: TGTGCCAGCATTAAGACCTGGGACAGGGGAACAGATACGCAGTATTTT. Translation: CASIKTWDRGTDTQYF. Together with reference TRBV28 and TRBJ2-3, the CDR3 gives the full variable domain: DVKVTQSSRYLVKRTGEKVFLECVQDMDHENMFWYRQDPGLGLRLIYFSYDVKMKEKGDIPEGYSVSREKKERFSLILESASTNQTSMYLCASIKTWDRGTDTQYFGPGTRLTVL.

The chain links TRBV24-1 to TRBJ2-2; D remains ambiguous. Germline loops: CDR1 KGHDR, CDR2 SFDVKD. CDR3 length: 15 residues. V lost 6 bases and J lost 7, with 17 bases in between. CDR3 in amino acids: CATSSRAHPFGELFF. The CDR3 nucleotides read TGTGCCACCAGTTCCCGAGCCCACCCCTTCGGGGAGCTGTTTTTT.

The rearrangement joins TRBV3-1 to TRBJ1-5; 8 nucleotides line up with TRBD1. The germline gives CDR1 LGHDT, CDR2 YNNKEL (reference sequence). With V trimmed by 6 bases and J by 7 bases, 11 bases remained unmatched. CDR3 size: 15 residues. For the CDR3, the DNA is TGTGCCAGCAGTCCCGGACAGGGAAGAGGGCAGCCCCAGCATTTT. Its translation: CASSPGQGRGQPQHF.